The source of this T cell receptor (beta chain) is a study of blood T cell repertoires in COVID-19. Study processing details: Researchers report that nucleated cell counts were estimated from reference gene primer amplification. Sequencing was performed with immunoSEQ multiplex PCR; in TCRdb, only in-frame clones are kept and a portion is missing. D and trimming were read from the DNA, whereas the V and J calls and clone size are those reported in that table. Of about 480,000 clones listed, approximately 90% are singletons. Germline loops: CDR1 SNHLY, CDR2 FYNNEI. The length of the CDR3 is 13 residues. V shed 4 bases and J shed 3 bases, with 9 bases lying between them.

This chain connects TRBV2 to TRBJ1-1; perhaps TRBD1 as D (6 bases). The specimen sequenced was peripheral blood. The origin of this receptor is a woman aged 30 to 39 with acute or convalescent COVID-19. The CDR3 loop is CASSGGGDTEAFF. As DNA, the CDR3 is TGTGCCAGCAGTGGAGGGGGGGACACTGAAGCTTTCTTT.